Listed here are 9 T cell receptor beta chains from one sample, sequenced in a study of vaccination effects on CD4 cells after COVID-19. Sequencing was performed with immunoSEQ multiplex PCR; in TCRdb, only in-frame clones are kept and a portion is missing. In the table there are 45,000 to 55,000 clones, about 74% of which are singletons. Their cognate antigens are unknown. The culture ran for about 11 days, and then CD4+ T cells were isolated. This individual contracted SARS-CoV-2 between March and December 2020, as verified by PCR. Two-dose vaccination with either BNT162b2 or mRNA-1273 was given to the participants. This material consisted of CD4+ T cells from PBMCs cultured without peptide, taken after COVID-19 vaccination. The receptors were gathered from a human donor who had a prior SARS-CoV-2 infection.

This clone appeared once. V gene TRBV6-4 combines with J gene TRBJ2-7; 8 nucleotides agree with TRBD2. Trimming at V came to 3 bases and at J to 8 bases, leaving 6 bases not matched to a gene. Germline V gene sequence: CDR1 MRHNA, CDR2 SNTAGT. CDR3 size: 13 residues. CDR3 sequence (DNA): TGTGCCAGCAGTGATCGGGGGGGGACTCAGCAGTACTTC. Translated: CASSDRGGTQQYF.

The chain employs TRBV7-8 and TRBJ2-3, with 10 bases fitting TRBD1. The germline V gene has CDR1 SGHVS and CDR2 FQNEAQ. The CDR3 sequence is 16 residues long. Trimming removed 5 bases from V and 6 bases from J; junction bases left unmatched: 11. CDR3 residues: CASSKADRGKVDTQYF. CDR3 bases: TGTGCCAGCAGCAAGGCGGACAGGGGGAAGGTGGATACGCAGTATTTT.

This clone was seen a few times. This chain links TRBV18 with TRBJ2-7; 7 bases match TRBD2. The CDR3 sequence is 13 residues long. V gave up 2 bases and J gave up 7 bases; unmatched junction bases: 5. CDR1 is KGHSH, CDR2 LQKENI, per germline. The CDR3 here is CASSPNAGGEQYF. In DNA, the CDR3 is TGTGCCAGCTCACCAAACGCCGGGGGGGAGCAGTACTTC. Combining the CDR3 with reference TRBV18 and TRBJ2-7 gives the whole variable domain NAGVMQNPRHLVRRRGQEARLRCSPMKGHSHVYWYRQLPEEGLKFMVYLQKENIIDESGMPKERFSAEFPKEGPSILRIQQVVRGDSAAYFCASSPNAGGEQYFGPGTRLTVT.

This clone came up once. The V gene is TRBV11-2, the J gene TRBJ2-6; D assignment may be TRBD1 or TRBD2 (5 bases each). V was pared by 0 bases and J by 1 base, with 16 bases between. The CDR3 has 19 residues. The germline V gene has CDR1 SGHAT and CDR2 FQNNGV. The CDR3 loop reads CASSLDPPGRQSGANVLTF. The CDR3 bases are TGTGCCAGCAGCTTAGATCCCCCGGGACGGCAATCTGGGGCCAACGTCCTGACTTTC. The full variable domain, completed using reference TRBV11-2 and TRBJ2-6, is EAGVAQSPRYKIIEKRQSVAFWCNPISGHATLYWYQQILGQGPKLLIQFQNNGVVDDSQLPKDRFSAERLKGVDSTLKIQPAKLEDSAVYLCASSLDPPGRQSGANVLTFGAGSRLTVL.

The chain combines TRBV2 with TRBJ2-1, with TRBD1 identical over 7 bases. Trimming removed 6 bases from V and 10 bases from J; junction bases left unmatched: 6. Per germline, CDR1 SNHLY and CDR2 FYNNEI. The CDR3 contains 12 residues. CDR3 loop: CASRDRPPEQFF. CDR3 sequence (DNA): TGTGCCAGCAGGGACAGGCCCCCAGAGCAGTTCTTC.

The chain joins TRBV11-3 to TRBJ2-5; either TRBD1 or TRBD2 may supply D (5 bases each). The CDR3 length is 14 residues. V was pared by 3 bases and J by 0 bases, with 8 bases between. The germline gives CDR1 SGHNT, CDR2 YENEEA. The DNA for the CDR3 is TGTGCCAGCAGCTTGGGGACCCACCAAGAGACCCAGTACTTC. Translation: CASSLGTHQETQYF.

The rearrangement uses TRBV9 and TRBJ2-3, with TRBD2 matching 13 bases. V dropped 1 base and J dropped 4; count of bases not matched to a gene: 6. This CDR3 is built from 17 residues. Germline V gives CDR1 SGDLS, CDR2 YYNGEE. The CDR3 loop reads CASSVSGLAGTADTQYF. DNA of the CDR3: TGTGCCAGCAGCGTATCGGGACTAGCGGGGACCGCAGATACGCAGTATTTT.

The rearrangement uses TRBV7-9 and TRBJ2-7, with D possibly TRBD2 on 5 matching bases. This CDR3 has 13 residues. Trimming took 1 base from V and 7 from J, leaving 11 bases between them. The germline V gene encodes CDR1 SEHNR and CDR2 FQNEAQ (reference sequence). The CDR3 loop reads CASSLGGFREQYF. The DNA for the CDR3 is TGTGCCAGCAGCTTAGGCGGGTTCAGGGAGCAGTACTTC.

This clone was seen once. This sequence joins TRBV10-3 and TRBJ1-1; 9 bases line up with TRBD1. V shed 11 bases, J shed 6 bases, and the junction held 7 bases outside the gene matches. The CDR3 extends over 12 amino acids. Germline values: CDR1 ENHRY, CDR2 SYGVKD. The CDR3 spells CAVRRTGAEAFF. CDR3 nucleotide sequence: TGTGCCGTCCGTCGGACAGGGGCTGAAGCTTTCTTT.